These 32 T cell receptor beta chains came from one sample sequenced in a study of response to subunit inactivated influenza vaccine. TCRdb re-called the RT-PCR reads through MiXCR, storing one row per CDR3 protein. The sample has around 710,000 distinct CDR3 sequences, approximately 13% seen once. Material: PBMCs from blood, obtained around 15 days before vaccination. The receptors shown here come from a middle-aged man who received an inactivated influenza vaccine.

There are many counts of this clonotype. The chain recombines TRBV15 with TRBJ2-1; D unclear. Trimming pared 0 bases from V and 9 bases from J, leaving 6 bases between. The CDR3 sequence is 12 residues long. Looked up from germline, CDR1 is LNHNV and CDR2 is YYDKDF (reference sequence). CDR3 residues: CATSRDRFEQFF. CDR3 nucleotides: TGTGCCACCAGCAGAGACCGCTTTGAGCAGTTCTTC.

The CDR3 sequence is CASSSIQWEQFF. CDR3 nucleotides: TGTGCCAGCAGTTCAATACAATGGGAGCAGTTCTTC. The V call is TRBV6-6, the J call TRBJ2-1; no clear D. The CDR3 has 12 residues. Germline loops: CDR1 MNHNY, CDR2 SVGAGI (reference sequence). V was trimmed by 4 bases and J by 10 bases, leaving 11 bases between them.

The chain uses TRBV7-8 and TRBJ2-6; no clear D gene. The V end lost 7 bases, the J end lost 1 base, and 23 bases lay between the germline ends. Germline V gene lookup returns CDR1 SGHVS and CDR2 FQNEAQ. This CDR3 has 19 residues. The CDR3 region is CASNPHSETLVSGANVLTF. The CDR3 coding sequence is TGTGCCAGCAACCCCCACTCGGAGACGTTGGTTTCTGGGGCCAACGTCCTGACTTTC.

V is TRBV29-1 and J is TRBJ2-7, with TRBD2 matching over 7 bases. The CDR3 totals 13 residues. In germline, CDR1 is SQVTM, CDR2 ANQGSEA. Trimming removed 7 bases from V and 0 bases from J; junction bases left unmatched: 6. The CDR3 is CSGLSGTSYEQYF. The CDR3 DNA sequence: TGCAGCGGTTTAAGCGGGACCTCCTACGAGCAGTACTTC.

The chain uses TRBV10-2 and TRBJ2-3; D not certain. The V gene's germline CDR1 is WSHSY and CDR2 SAAADI. The CDR3 extends over 15 amino acids. Trimming shortened V by 4 bases and J by 2 bases, and 13 bases separated the two germline ends. CDR3 sequence (DNA): TGCGCCAGCAGTGGTCAGCGAATGCTCACAGATACGCAGTATTTT. It codes for CASSGQRMLTDTQYF.

This sequence joins TRBV12-3 or TRBV12-4 and TRBJ2-1; D not resolved. This CDR3 is built from 16 residues. The V end lost 6 bases, the J end lost 5 bases, and 20 bases lay between the germline ends. The CDR3 sequence: CASSHRPSGAHNEQFF. The CDR3 DNA reads as TGTGCCAGCAGCCACCGACCCTCAGGCGCACACAATGAGCAGTTCTTC.

This clonotype has a handful of counts. This chain joins TRBV3-1 and TRBJ2-3, with D uncertain. Per the germline V gene, CDR1 is LGHDT and CDR2 is YNNKEL (reference sequence). Between the trimmed V and J ends, which lost 4 bases and 1 base, there was a span of 12 bases. CDR3 size: 15 residues. In nucleotides, the CDR3 is TGTGCCAGCAGCCTCGCCGGACCCGGCACAGATACGCAGTATTTT. Translating gives CASSLAGPGTDTQYF.

The CDR3 nucleotides read TGCAGCGTATCACAGGGCTATGAGCAGTTCTTC. It specifies CSVSQGYEQFF. V and J are TRBV29-1 and TRBJ2-1, with a possible D match to TRBD1 (6 bases). CDR1 SQVTM and CDR2 ANQGSEA come from the germline V gene. The CDR3 is 11 amino acids. The V and J ends lost 6 bases and 8 bases respectively, with 11 bases between them.

There are many counts of this clonotype. The rearrangement joins TRBV7-2 to TRBJ2-7; 13 nucleotides match TRBD2. V dropped 6 bases and J dropped 6; count of bases not matched to a gene: 8. Germline assignment: CDR1 SGHTA and CDR2 FQGNSA. The CDR3 spans 15 residues. The CDR3 coding sequence is TGTGCCAGCAGTAGGACTAGCGGGAGTCCAGGCGAGCAGTACTTC. Residues: CASSRTSGSPGEQYF.

This chain connects TRBV6-5 to TRBJ1-2; D is unresolved. Germline V gene lookup returns CDR1 MNHEY and CDR2 SVGAGI. The CDR3 loop spans 17 amino acids. V lost 0 bases to trimming and J lost 2 bases, with 16 bases between them. CDR3 DNA sequence: TGTGCCAGCAGTTACTCGGAGTACTCGGCCGGCAACTATGGCTACACCTTC. Translation gives CASSYSEYSAGNYGYTF.

The chain couples TRBV12-3 or TRBV12-4 to TRBJ2-5; 14 nucleotides agree with TRBD2. Unmatched junction bases numbered 3, after V lost 1 base and J lost 5 bases. CDR3 length equals 16 residues. CDR3 protein: CASSLETSGRVETQYF. CDR3 nucleotide sequence: TGTGCCAGCAGTTTAGAGACTAGCGGGAGGGTCGAGACCCAGTACTTC.

CDR3 protein: CASSLEGRLAGVYEQFF. CDR3 sequence (DNA): TGTGCCAGCAGCTTAGAGGGTCGGCTAGCGGGAGTTTATGAGCAGTTCTTC. V gene TRBV7-9 combines with J gene TRBJ2-1; 10 positions match TRBD2. The CDR3 covers 17 residues. Germline CDR1 is SEHNR and CDR2 is FQNEAQ (reference sequence). J lost 8 bases, V lost 1 base, and 11 bases had no gene match.

This chain links TRBV15 with TRBJ1-5; 7 nucleotides line up with TRBD1. CDR3 length: 17 residues. Trimming cost V 3 bases and J 7 bases; bases outside gene matches: 15. In germline, CDR1 is LNHNV, CDR2 YYDKDF (reference sequence). CDR3 residues: CATSSPRRQGAGQPQHF. The CDR3 bases are TGTGCCACCAGCAGCCCCCGTCGACAGGGTGCGGGGCAGCCCCAGCATTTT.

This clonotype was counted ten times or more. J is TRBJ1-1 and V is TRBV12-3 or TRBV12-4; D gene ambiguous. V lost 0 bases, J lost 3 bases, and 14 bases lay in between. The CDR3 totals 16 residues. CDR3 amino acids: CASSLALFTRDTEAFF. The CDR3 nucleotides are TGTGCCAGCAGTTTAGCCCTATTCACGCGGGACACTGAAGCTTTCTTT.

This clonotype has just a few counts. The V call is TRBV5-1, the J call TRBJ2-2, with D unclear. CDR3 length: 13 amino acids. CDR1 SGHRS and CDR2 YFSETQ come from the germline V gene. V was trimmed by 4 bases and J by 4 bases, leaving 8 bases between them. The CDR3, as DNA: TGCGCCAGCAGCGGATGGGGCACCGGGGAGCTGTTTTTT. This translates into CASSGWGTGELFF.

This clonotype was detected only a few times. The V gene is TRBV7-9, the J gene TRBJ2-7; D is uncertain. V lost 5 bases to trimming and J lost 5 bases, with 19 bases between them. Germline lookup yields CDR1 SEHNR and CDR2 FQNEAQ (reference sequence). This CDR3 contains 15 residues. In DNA form, the CDR3 reads TGTGCCAGCAGCAATATCGCTCATGGGTTACACGAGCAGTACTTC. Protein: CASSNIAHGLHEQYF.

The chain links TRBV15 to TRBJ2-1; D call uncertain. The germline gives CDR1 LNHNV, CDR2 YYDKDF (reference sequence). CDR3 length: 14 residues. Trimming left V 0 bases short and J 8 bases short, with 11 bases between. CDR3 amino acids: CATSRDLIVDEQFF. DNA for the CDR3: TGTGCCACCAGCAGAGATCTCATAGTCGATGAGCAGTTCTTC.

The rearrangement uses TRBV4-3 and TRBJ2-2; weak D call: TRBD2 (7 bases). Trimming left V 4 bases short and J 6 bases short, with 15 bases between. CDR1 LGHNA and CDR2 YSLEER come from the germline V gene. CDR3 size: 15 residues. The CDR3 protein is CASSRMEGGSGELFF. The CDR3 bases are TGCGCCAGCAGCCGCATGGAGGGGGGGTCCGGGGAGCTGTTTTTT.

This clonotype turned up a few times. The rearrangement joins TRBV20-1 to TRBJ2-5; 7 bases fit TRBD2. The CDR3 consists of 16 residues. Looked up from germline, CDR1 is DFQATT and CDR2 is SNEGSKA (reference sequence). V shed 4 bases and J 0 bases; nucleotides not matched to a gene: 11. CDR3 sequence: CSAKLIQAGYQETQYF. The CDR3 nucleotides are TGCAGTGCTAAGCTGATACAAGCGGGGTACCAAGAGACCCAGTACTTC.

This clonotype was found many times. The rearrangement links TRBV4-1 to TRBJ2-2; 7 nucleotides align to TRBD1. Losses at the gene ends were 5 bases for V and 5 bases for J; bases not matched to a gene: 8. Germline CDR1 reads MGHRA; CDR2 reads YSYEKL. The CDR3 is made up of 15 amino acids. CDR3 loop: CASSETGTRTGELFF. Written as DNA, the CDR3 is TGCGCCAGCAGCGAGACAGGGACCAGGACCGGGGAGCTGTTTTTT.

This clonotype was seen more than once but under ten times. The gene calls are TRBV6-1 and TRBJ2-6, with 11 bases aligning to TRBD2. CDR3 length: 16 amino acids. The V gene end was trimmed by 6 bases and the J gene end by 0 bases; junction bases not matched to a gene: 1. Per germline, CDR1 MNHNS and CDR2 SASEGT. The CDR3 sequence: CASRTSGSSGANVLTF. CDR3 nucleotides: TGTGCCAGCAGAACTAGCGGGAGCTCTGGGGCCAACGTCCTGACTTTC.

This chain joins TRBV20-1 and TRBJ2-5; TRBD2 aligns across 11 bases. The ends lost 6 bases at V and 3 bases at J; junction bases unmatched: 6. The V gene's germline CDR1 is DFQATT and CDR2 SNEGSKA (reference sequence). This CDR3 has 14 amino acids. This CDR3 is CSAERGLAEETQYF. As DNA, the CDR3 is TGCAGTGCCGAACGGGGACTAGCGGAAGAGACCCAGTACTTC.

The chain couples TRBV20-1 to TRBJ2-3, with TRBD2 matching 10 bases. Germline assignment: CDR1 DFQATT and CDR2 SNEGSKA (reference sequence). Unmatched junction bases numbered 4, after V lost 3 bases and J lost 1 base. The length of the CDR3 is 15 residues. CDR3 sequence: CSARSGLAGTDTQYF. CDR3 nucleotides: TGCAGTGCTAGGTCCGGACTAGCGGGCACAGATACGCAGTATTTT.

This clonotype turned up a few times. The chain links TRBV28 to TRBJ2-6; a possible D gene is TRBD2 (5 bases). This CDR3 is built from 19 residues. Between the trimmed V and J ends, which lost 2 bases and 1 base, there was a span of 18 bases. Germline lookup yields CDR1 MDHEN and CDR2 SYDVKM. The CDR3 bases are TGTGCCAGCAGTTTAAGATCTGGGAGACGGGGATCTGGGGCCAACGTCCTGACTTTC. It codes for CASSLRSGRRGSGANVLTF.

This clonotype was recorded a few times. The V gene is TRBV15, the J gene TRBJ1-2; 7 bases fit TRBD1. The CDR3 covers 13 residues. In germline, CDR1 is LNHNV, CDR2 YYDKDF (reference sequence). The junction had 5 bases not matched to a gene; V was cut back by 7 bases and J by 3 bases. The CDR3 loop is CATKGGRHYGYTF. The DNA for the CDR3 is TGTGCCACCAAAGGGGGCAGACACTATGGCTACACCTTC.

This clonotype was detected ten times or more. V gene TRBV10-3 combines with J gene TRBJ2-1; D ambiguous. V dropped 5 bases and J dropped 6 bases, with 11 bases sitting between them. This CDR3 is 13 amino acids long. Germline V gene lookup returns CDR1 ENHRY and CDR2 SYGVKD. The CDR3 region is CAISSVTGNEQFF. CDR3 nucleotides: TGTGCCATCAGTAGCGTCACGGGCAATGAGCAGTTCTTC.

This clonotype was counted many times. The chain uses TRBV5-6 and TRBJ2-3; TRBD2 is a possible D gene (7 bases). The germline CDR1 and CDR2 sequences are SGHDT and YYEEEE. V gave up 1 base and J gave up 0 bases, with 15 bases separating them. CDR3 length: 17 residues. The CDR3 loop is CASSLLRGLSSTDTQYF. The CDR3 nucleotides read TGTGCCAGCAGCTTGTTGCGGGGGCTTTCAAGCACAGATACGCAGTATTTT. Full variable domain (missing parts from reference TRBV5-6 and TRBJ2-3): DAGVTQSPTHLIKTRGQQVTLRCSPKSGHDTVSWYQQALGQGPQFIFQYYEEEERQRGNFPDRFSGHQFPNYSSELNVNALLLGDSALYLCASSLLRGLSSTDTQYFGPGTRLTVL.

Ten or more counts support this clonotype. This chain connects TRBV9 to TRBJ2-3, with 7 bases identical to TRBD2. Germline V lookup: CDR1 SGDLS, CDR2 YYNGEE. J gave up 15 bases and V 4 bases, and 11 bases lay outside the gene matches. This CDR3 has 12 amino acids. The CDR3 nucleotides are TGTGCCAGCAGCACCTCTAGCGGCCCCCCATATTTT. Translated, it gives CASSTSSGPPYF.

In regard to this clonotype: A much more abundant neighbour one base away suggests this may be a read error. The rearrangement uses TRBV2 and TRBJ2-1, with TRBD2 matching 8 bases. Germline V gene data show CDR1 as SNHLY and CDR2 as FYNNEI. The CDR3 spans 14 residues. CDR3 sequence reads: CAVGGGVSYNDQFF. The CDR3 DNA sequence: TGTGCTGTCGGGGGGGGAGTTTCCTACAATGACCAGTTCTTC. Filled out from reference TRBV2 and TRBJ2-1, the complete variable domain reads EPEVTQTPSHQVTQMGQEVILRCVPISNHLYFYWYRQILGQKVEFLVSFYNNEISEKSEIFDDQFSVERPDGSNFTLKIRSTKLEDSAMYFCAVGGGVSYNDQFFGPGTRLTVL.

The sample holds a few counts of this clonotype. The chain links TRBV20-1 to TRBJ2-5; TRBD1 might be the D (5 bases). Per the germline V gene, CDR1 is DFQATT and CDR2 is SNEGSKA (reference sequence). The CDR3 runs 14 residues. Trimming left V 3 bases short and J 2 bases short, with 13 bases between. The CDR3 protein is CSASSLGAQETQYF. The DNA for the CDR3 is TGCAGTGCTAGTTCCTTAGGGGCTCAAGAGACCCAGTACTTC.

This rearrangement joins TRBV5-1 to TRBJ2-7, with 10 nucleotides matching TRBD1. V dropped 4 bases and J dropped 3; count of bases not matched to a gene: 10. Germline CDR1 is SGHRS and CDR2 is YFSETQ. This CDR3 is 16 amino acids long. The CDR3 is CASSPGQGLFGYEQYF. DNA for the CDR3: TGCGCCAGCAGCCCGGGACAGGGGTTGTTTGGCTACGAGCAGTACTTC.

This clonotype was observed a few times. This chain links TRBV6-1 with TRBJ2-7, with 9 bases matching TRBD2. The length of the CDR3 is 15 residues. Germline assignment: CDR1 MNHNS and CDR2 SASEGT. Unmatched junction bases numbered 7, after V lost 5 bases and J lost 2 bases. CDR3 DNA sequence: TGTGCCAGCAGTCCTAGCGGGACTAACGCCTACGAGCAGTACTTC. Translating gives CASSPSGTNAYEQYF.